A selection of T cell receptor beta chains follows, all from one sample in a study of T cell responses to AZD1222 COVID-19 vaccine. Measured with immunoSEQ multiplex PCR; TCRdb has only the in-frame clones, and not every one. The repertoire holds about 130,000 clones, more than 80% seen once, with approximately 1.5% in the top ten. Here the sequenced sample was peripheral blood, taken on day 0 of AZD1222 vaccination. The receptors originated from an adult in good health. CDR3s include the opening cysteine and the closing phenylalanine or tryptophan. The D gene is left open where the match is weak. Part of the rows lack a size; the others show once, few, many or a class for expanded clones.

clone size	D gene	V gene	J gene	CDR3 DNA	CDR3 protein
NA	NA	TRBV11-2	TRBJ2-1	TGTGCCAGCAGCTTTCTACGGGGCTCCTACAATGAGCAGTTCTTC	CASSFLRGSYNEQFF
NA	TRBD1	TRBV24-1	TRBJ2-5	TGTGCCACCAGTGATCTCACTGGGACAGGGAAAGAGACCCAGTACTTC	CATSDLTGTGKETQYF
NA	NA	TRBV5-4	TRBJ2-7	TGTGCCAGCACCTTGGGGCCGGGGCAGCTCTACGAGCAGTACTTC	CASTLGPGQLYEQYF
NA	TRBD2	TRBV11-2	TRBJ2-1	TGTGCCAGCAGCTCGGGGACTAGCGGGGGTAGCTCCTACAATGAGCAGTTCTTC	CASSSGTSGGSSYNEQFF
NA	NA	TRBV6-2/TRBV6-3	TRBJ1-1	TGTGCCAGCAGTCGGGGAGGCGGAGCTTTCTTT	CASSRGGGAFF
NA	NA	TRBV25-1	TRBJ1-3	TGTGCCAGCAGTGAGATCTCCGGGCCGCCAGACACCATATATTTT	CASSEISGPPDTIYF
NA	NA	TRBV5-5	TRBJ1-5	TGTGCCAGCAGCTTATTGGTTACCTGGGTGAGCAATCAGCCCCAGCATTTT	CASSLLVTWVSNQPQHF
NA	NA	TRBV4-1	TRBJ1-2	TGCGCCAGCAGCCCCCTCATAATAAGGGACGGCATTACTAACTATGGCTACACCTTC	CASSPLIIRDGITNYGYTF
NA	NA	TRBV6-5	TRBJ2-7	TGTGCCAGCAGTTACTCTTACAAGTCCTACGAGCAGTACTTC	CASSYSYKSYEQYF
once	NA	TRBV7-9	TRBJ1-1	TGTGCCAGCAGCTTAGTTCTCAGCCACAGAGAGAACACTGAAGCTTTCTTT	CASSLVLSHRENTEAFF